Listed below are T cell receptor beta chains from one sample, sequenced in a study of shared clonotypes between healthy human individuals. The assay was immunoSEQ multiplex PCR, and TCRdb's table has in-frame clones only and misses some. The sample includes 2,500,000 or so clones, roughly 90% of them seen just once. Sequenced material: naive CD4+ T cells from PBMCs. The source is a man between 18 and 29 years old in good health. Some clones in this sample may be carry-over from other donors' samples. The CDR3 runs from the conserved cysteine through the conserved F or W. The order of the fields is CDR3 length, V gene, D gene, clone size, J gene, CDR3 protein, CDR3 DNA. The D gene is left open where the match is weak. Clone size is stated in some rows and not others, as once, few, many or a class when expanded.

>15|TRBV5-1|NA|NA|TRBJ2-7
CASSLEARSSYEQYF
TGCGCCAGCAGCCTGGAGGCTAGGAGCTCCTACGAGCAGTACTTC
>12|TRBV12-5|NA|NA|TRBJ1-1
CASAPGYTEAFF
TGTGCTAGTGCCCCAGGATACACTGAAGCTTTCTTT
>12|TRBV28|NA|few|TRBJ1-2
CASSTGYYGYTF
TGTGCCAGCAGCACAGGGTACTATGGCTACACCTTC
>15|TRBV5-1|TRBD2|NA|TRBJ2-7
CASSLVTSGTYEQYF
TGCGCCAGCAGCTTGGTGACTAGCGGAACATACGAGCAGTACTTC
>14|TRBV28|TRBD1|NA|TRBJ2-7
CASSLQGEYHEQYF
TGTGCCAGCAGTTTACAGGGGGAGTACCACGAGCAGTACTTC
>16|TRBV9|TRBD2|NA|TRBJ2-7
CASSVRESGRSYEQYF
TGTGCCAGCAGCGTCCGTGAGAGCGGGAGGTCCTACGAGCAGTACTTC
>13|TRBV7-9|TRBD1|NA|TRBJ2-7
CASSLTGFNEQYF
TGTGCCAGCAGCTTGACAGGGTTCAACGAGCAGTACTTC
>16|TRBV4-2|NA|few|TRBJ1-4
CASSQEVRGRDEKLFF
TGTGCCAGCAGCCAAGAGGTGAGGGGGAGGGATGAAAAACTGTTTTTT
>11|TRBV2|NA|NA|TRBJ1-2
CASTPGVGYTF
TGTGCCAGCACCCCTGGGGTAGGCTACACCTTC
>14|TRBV7-3|NA|once|TRBJ2-2
CASSQGNSDGELFF
TGTGCCAGCAGCCAAGGCAACAGTGACGGGGAGCTGTTTTTT
>16|TRBV18|NA|NA|TRBJ2-3
CASSPPGVPSTDTQYF
TGTGCCAGCTCACCACCGGGGGTACCTAGCACAGATACGCAGTATTTT
>13|TRBV6-5|NA|NA|TRBJ1-2
CASSLGLHYGYTF
TGTGCCAGCAGTTTGGGGCTACACTATGGCTACACCTTC
>14|TRBV28|NA|NA|TRBJ1-5
CASSPGRRNQPQHF
TGTGCCAGCAGCCCGGGGAGACGCAATCAGCCCCAGCATTTT
>13|TRBV18|TRBD1|NA|TRBJ1-5
CASAGGVDQPQHF
TGTGCCAGCGCAGGGGGGGTGGATCAGCCCCAGCATTTT
>13|TRBV6-1|NA|NA|TRBJ2-4
CASKPSGSDIQYF
TGTGCCAGCAAGCCCAGCGGGTCGGACATTCAGTACTTC
>14|TRBV19|TRBD1|NA|TRBJ2-7
CARSGDRSPYEQYF
TGTGCCAGGAGTGGGGACAGGAGTCCCTACGAGCAGTACTTC
>15|TRBV10-2|TRBD2|NA|TRBJ2-1
CASRGGLAGVYEQFF
TGCGCCAGCAGGGGGGGACTAGCGGGAGTATATGAGCAGTTCTTC
>14|TRBV9|NA|NA|TRBJ2-1
CASSARGVRDEQFF
TGTGCCAGCAGTGCCAGGGGAGTCAGGGATGAGCAGTTCTTC
>17|TRBV9|TRBD2|once|TRBJ2-7
CASSVGVGGSISYEQYF
TGTGCCAGCAGCGTAGGGGTTGGCGGGAGTATCTCCTACGAGCAGTACTTC
>14|TRBV10-1|NA|NA|TRBJ2-3
CASSGLAGTDTQYF
TGCGCCAGCAGTGGGCTAGCAGGGACAGATACGCAGTATTTT
>14|TRBV5-1|NA|NA|TRBJ2-5
CASSQGPFAETQYF
TGCGCCAGCAGCCAGGGCCCGTTCGCAGAGACCCAGTACTTC
>13|TRBV6-5|NA|NA|TRBJ2-7
CASTRTGVREQYF
TGTGCCAGCACAAGGACGGGGGTGAGAGAGCAGTACTTC
>13|TRBV18|NA|NA|TRBJ2-1
CASSPTTNNEQFF
TGTGCCAGCTCACCAACCACGAACAATGAGCAGTTCTTC
>15|TRBV27|NA|NA|TRBJ1-5
CASSLVGNSNQPQHF
TGTGCCAGCAGTTTAGTCGGGAATAGCAATCAGCCCCAGCATTTT
>14|TRBV5-1|TRBD2|NA|TRBJ2-3
CASQTSGRTDTQYF
TGCGCCAGCCAGACTAGCGGGAGAACGGATACGCAGTATTTT
>16|TRBV30|TRBD2|NA|TRBJ2-3
CAWSREGHSSTDTQYF
TGTGCCTGGAGCAGGGAGGGCCATTCAAGCACAGATACGCAGTATTTT
>17|TRBV11-2|NA|NA|TRBJ2-1
CASSFSTGTLSYNEQFF
TGTGCCAGCAGCTTTAGTACAGGGACCCTCTCCTACAATGAGCAGTTCTTC
>16|TRBV2|TRBD1|NA|TRBJ1-2
CASSDPRQGPSYGYTF
TGTGCCAGCAGTGATCCTCGACAGGGTCCATCCTATGGCTACACCTTC
>14|TRBV28|TRBD1|NA|TRBJ1-1
CASSLRTGRTEAFF
TGTGCCAGCAGTCTAAGGACAGGGAGGACTGAAGCTTTCTTT
>13|TRBV2|NA|NA|TRBJ2-2
CASSVEGAGELFF
TGTGCCAGCAGTGTTGAAGGTGCCGGGGAGCTGTTTTTT
>15|TRBV7-8|TRBD2|NA|TRBJ2-7
CASSRTSGGSYEQYF
TGTGCCAGCAGTCGGACTAGCGGAGGCTCCTACGAGCAGTACTTC
>14|TRBV11-2|NA|once|TRBJ2-7
CASSYVARPYEQYF
TGTGCCAGCAGCTATGTAGCAAGGCCCTACGAGCAGTACTTC
>14|TRBV28|NA|NA|TRBJ2-1
CASTRSLYYNEQFF
TGTGCCAGCACCCGTAGTTTGTACTACAATGAGCAGTTCTTC
>14|TRBV5-4|NA|once|TRBJ1-1
CASSLAGGNTEAFF
TGTGCCAGCAGCTTAGCTGGGGGGAACACTGAAGCTTTCTTT
>14|TRBV5-1|TRBD1|NA|TRBJ2-7
CASSARQGGYEQYF
TGCGCCAGCTCGGCGAGACAGGGTGGATACGAGCAGTACTTC
>18|TRBV7-8|NA|NA|TRBJ2-2
CASSLGGRNGRGTGELFF
TGTGCCAGCAGCTTAGGTGGGAGAAACGGGAGAGGCACCGGGGAGCTGTTTTTT
>14|TRBV11-3|NA|NA|TRBJ2-2
CASSLGQRGGELFF
TGTGCCAGCAGCTTGGGACAGCGGGGCGGGGAGCTGTTTTTT
>17|TRBV4-1|TRBD2|NA|TRBJ2-5
CASSQGLAGGARETQYF
TGCGCCAGCAGCCAGGGACTAGCGGGAGGGGCTCGAGAGACCCAGTACTTC
>17|TRBV10-3|NA|NA|TRBJ2-3
CAISPTGTPRSTDTQYF
TGTGCCATCAGCCCCACCGGGACTCCGAGGAGCACAGATACGCAGTATTTT
>18|TRBV7-2|TRBD2|NA|TRBJ2-1
CASSLRPTSGRAYNEQFF
TGTGCCAGCAGCTTAAGACCGACTAGCGGGAGGGCCTACAATGAGCAGTTCTTC